This TCR beta chain was observed in a study of shared clonotypes between healthy human individuals. This CDR3 has 15 residues. Trimming cost V 6 bases and J 4 bases, with 15 bases left between them. Germline V gives CDR1 MNHNY, CDR2 SVGAGI (reference sequence). This clone was seen only once. Repertoires were generated with immunoSEQ multiplex PCR, while TCRdb's copy carries only in-frame clones and drops some. The data show hundreds of thousands of clones, with 92% seen just once and about 25% held by the top ten. CD45RO-negative cells were positively selected for CCR7, leaving out terminally differentiated effector memory CD45RA+ cells.

The clonotype comes from a man younger than 40 in good health. This chain connects TRBV6-6 to TRBJ2-2; D may be TRBD2 (5 bases). Material: naive CD8+ T cells sorted from blood. This CDR3 reads CASSYMTEGTGELFF. The CDR3 DNA follows: TGTGCCAGCAGCTATATGACCGAGGGCACCGGGGAGCTGTTTTTT.